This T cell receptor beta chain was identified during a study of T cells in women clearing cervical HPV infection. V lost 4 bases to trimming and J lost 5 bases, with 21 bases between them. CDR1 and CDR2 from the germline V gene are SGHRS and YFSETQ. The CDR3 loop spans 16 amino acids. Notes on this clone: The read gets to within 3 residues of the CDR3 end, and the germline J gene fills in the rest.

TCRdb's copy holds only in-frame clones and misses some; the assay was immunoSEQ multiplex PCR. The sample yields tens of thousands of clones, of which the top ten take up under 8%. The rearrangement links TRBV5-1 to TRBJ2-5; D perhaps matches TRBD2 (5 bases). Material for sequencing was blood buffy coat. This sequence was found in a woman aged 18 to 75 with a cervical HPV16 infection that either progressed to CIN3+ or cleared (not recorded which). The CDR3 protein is CASSPEGGLKRETQYF. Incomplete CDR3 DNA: TGCGCCAGCAGCCCCGAAGGTGGACTCAAAAGGGAGACC.